This entry lists 30 T cell receptor beta chains sequenced from one sample in a study of blood T cell repertoires in COVID-19. Using immunoSEQ multiplex PCR, the repertoire was profiled, and TCRdb retains in-frame clones only, with some absent. This table holds approximately 15,000 clones, roughly 87% found once. What was sequenced was peripheral blood. These receptors were taken from a woman in her 70s with active COVID-19.

This clone showed up just a few times. The rearrangement joins TRBV9 to TRBJ2-2; D is unclear. The germline gives CDR1 SGDLS, CDR2 YYNGEE. CDR3 length: 17 amino acids. With 0 bases removed from V and 2 bases from J, the gap between germline ends came to 14 bases. CDR3 sequence reads: CASSVANRPINTGELFF. Here the CDR3 DNA reads TGTGCCAGCAGCGTAGCGAATCGTCCTATAAACACCGGGGAGCTGTTTTTT.

The chain combines TRBV5-6 with TRBJ1-6, with 12 bases fitting TRBD1. The CDR3 has 16 residues. CDR1 is SGHDT, CDR2 YYEEEE, per germline. With V trimmed by 4 bases and J by 10 bases, 9 bases remained unmatched. CDR3 in amino acids: CASSLLVGTGGSPLHF. As DNA, the CDR3 is TGTGCCAGCAGCCTCCTTGTTGGGACAGGGGGCTCACCCCTCCACTTT.

The V call is TRBV6-2 or TRBV6-3, the J call TRBJ1-5; 7 positions match TRBD1. The CDR3 contains 13 residues. The junction had 5 bases not matched to a gene; V was cut back by 5 bases and J by 7 bases. Germline V gives CDR1 MNHEY, CDR2 SVGEGT. For the CDR3, the DNA is TGTGCCAGCAGTCTGGGACAGCCGCAGCCCCAGCATTTT. Translating it yields CASSLGQPQPQHF.

The chain links TRBV7-9 to TRBJ2-3; D ambiguous. The V end was cut by 5 bases, the J end by 4 bases, with 7 bases between. Germline CDR1 is SEHNR and CDR2 is FQNEAQ (reference sequence). CDR3 size: 12 residues. CDR3 nucleotide sequence: TGTGCCAGCAGCACCAGTCCAGATACGCAGTATTTT. This encodes CASSTSPDTQYF.

The rearrangement links TRBV19 to TRBJ1-4; D gene uncertain. CDR1 and CDR2 from the germline V gene are LNHDA and SQIVND (reference sequence). CDR3 length: 17 amino acids. V lost 5 bases to trimming and J lost 6 bases, with 22 bases between them. The CDR3 nucleotides read TGTGCCAGTAGTCTATACTCCCTCCGAAGACGGGATGAAAAACTGTTTTTT. It is translated as CASSLYSLRRRDEKLFF.

The chain recombines TRBV18 with TRBJ1-1; tentative D call: TRBD1 (5 bases). The ends were cut back, 2 bases at V and 4 bases at J, with 17 bases in the middle. CDR1 is KGHSH, CDR2 LQKENI, per germline. This CDR3 comprises 16 residues. The DNA of the CDR3 is TGTGCCAGCTCACCAGGGCAGGGTTGGATGGGCACTGAAGCTTTCTTT. As protein: CASSPGQGWMGTEAFF. Complete variable domain (other parts from reference TRBV18 and TRBJ1-1): NAGVMQNPRHLVRRRGQEARLRCSPMKGHSHVYWYRQLPEEGLKFMVYLQKENIIDESGMPKERFSAEFPKEGPSILRIQQVVRGDSAAYFCASSPGQGWMGTEAFFGQGTRLTVV.

The chain joins TRBV9 to TRBJ1-2; perhaps TRBD1 as D (6 bases). Germline lookup yields CDR1 SGDLS and CDR2 YYNGEE. The CDR3 sequence is 14 residues long. V dropped 4 bases and J dropped 1 base, with 11 bases sitting between them. The CDR3 reads CASSPRTVNYGYTF. CDR3 in DNA: TGTGCCAGCAGCCCGAGGACAGTTAACTATGGCTACACCTTC.

This clone was seen a handful of times. This sequence joins TRBV3-1 (or the pseudogene TRBV3-2) and TRBJ2-1; 8 nucleotides agree with TRBD2. The CDR3 length is 14 residues. J lost 6 bases, V lost 4 bases, and 5 bases had no gene match. Germline CDR1 is LGHDT and CDR2 is YNNKEL (reference sequence). The CDR3 region is CASSLTLAGNEQFF. CDR3 bases: TGTGCCAGCAGCCTGACTCTAGCGGGCAATGAGCAGTTCTTC.

The V and J genes are TRBV5-6 and TRBJ2-1; the match to TRBD2 covers 9 bases. V lost 2 bases, J lost 8 bases, and 14 bases stayed unmatched. The CDR3 is made up of 17 amino acids. Germline V lookup: CDR1 SGHDT, CDR2 YYEEEE. CDR3 residues: CASSLILSGSNPDEQFF. The CDR3 DNA follows: TGTGCCAGCAGCTTAATCCTTAGCGGGAGCAATCCCGATGAGCAGTTCTTC.

The chain links TRBV5-6 to TRBJ2-4; the match to TRBD1 covers 12 bases. The CDR3 loop spans 15 amino acids. The germline gives CDR1 SGHDT, CDR2 YYEEEE. J lost 11 bases, V lost 3 bases, and 9 bases had no gene match. This chain's CDR3 is CASSSSGTGGVVQYF. CDR3 nucleotides: TGTGCCAGCAGCTCGAGTGGGACAGGGGGCGTCGTTCAGTACTTC.

V usage is TRBV5-6 and J usage is TRBJ1-1; 7 nucleotides match TRBD1. This CDR3 has 15 amino acids. Per the germline V gene, CDR1 is SGHDT and CDR2 is YYEEEE. J gave up 4 bases and V 5 bases, and 11 bases lay outside the gene matches. Here the CDR3 reads CASRRDSQGITEAFF. CDR3 sequence (DNA): TGTGCCAGCAGAAGGGACAGTCAAGGGATCACTGAAGCTTTCTTT.

This chain uses TRBV12-3 or TRBV12-4 with TRBJ1-2, with TRBD1 as a possible D gene (5 bases). This CDR3 region has 13 residues. The ends were cut back, 7 bases at V and 8 bases at J, with 17 bases in the middle. CDR3 bases: TGTGCCAGCACCCCGGCGACAGCCGCCGGCTACACCTTC. This gives the protein CASTPATAAGYTF.

The rearrangement uses TRBV7-4 and TRBJ1-3; D ambiguous. Trimming shortened V by 5 bases and J by 4 bases, and 6 bases separated the two germline ends. The length of the CDR3 is 12 residues. CDR1 is SGHVT, CDR2 SQSDAQ, per germline. CDR3 bases: TGTGCCAGCAGCCCTAAGGGAAACACCATATATTTT. Translation gives CASSPKGNTIYF.

V usage is TRBV28 and J usage is TRBJ2-7; D is undetermined. The CDR3 is 12 residues long. Trimming removed 2 bases from V and 5 bases from J, with 7 bases in between. Germline loops: CDR1 MDHEN, CDR2 SYDVKM. The CDR3 sequence: CASSLGLNEQYF. CDR3 DNA sequence: TGTGCCAGCAGTTTAGGGCTGAACGAGCAGTACTTC.

The rearrangement joins TRBV28 to TRBJ1-4; D is ambiguous. CDR1 is MDHEN, CDR2 SYDVKM, per germline. This CDR3 region has 14 residues. V was cut by 4 bases and J by 8 bases, with 14 bases left in between. The CDR3, as DNA: TGTGCCAGCAGTTCAGGAGGGCCCAAGGAAAAACTGTTTTTT. This translates into CASSSGGPKEKLFF.

This chain connects TRBV6-1 to TRBJ2-7, with 8 positions matching TRBD2. CDR3 length equals 15 residues. V was clipped by 0 bases and J by 3 bases; unmatched bases: 4. Germline CDR1 reads MNHNS; CDR2 reads SASEGT. The CDR3 spells CASSEAPTSGYEQYF. The DNA for the CDR3 is TGTGCCAGCAGTGAAGCGCCAACTAGCGGCTACGAGCAGTACTTC.

CDR3: CACCVGQAYEQYF. The DNA of the CDR3 is TGTGCCTGCTGCGTTGGACAGGCCTACGAGCAGTACTTC. This chain links TRBV7-8 with TRBJ2-7; 7 nucleotides align to TRBD1. Germline trimming cut 11 bases from V and 2 bases from J; bases unmatched to any gene: 9. The CDR3 totals 13 residues. Germline-derived CDR1 and CDR2 are SGHVS and FQNEAQ.

V and J are TRBV6-6 and TRBJ2-7; tentative D call: TRBD2 (6 bases). CDR3 length equals 14 residues. Germline loops: CDR1 MNHNY, CDR2 SVGAGI (reference sequence). With 8 bases removed from V and 3 bases from J, the gap between germline ends came to 17 bases. The CDR3 protein is CASGGREVRYEQYF. The CDR3, as DNA: TGTGCCAGCGGAGGGCGGGAAGTTCGCTACGAGCAGTACTTC.

The chain links TRBV6-1 to TRBJ2-2, with D possibly matching TRBD1 (5 bases). Germline V gene lookup returns CDR1 MNHNS and CDR2 SASEGT. CDR3 length equals 13 residues. The germline V and J ends were trimmed by 2 bases and 6 bases, with 7 bases remaining between them. This CDR3 reads CASSERGPGELFF. The DNA for the CDR3 is TGTGCCAGCAGTGAAAGGGGTCCCGGGGAGCTGTTTTTT.

The genes are TRBV28 and TRBJ1-4; maybe TRBD1 (5 bases). Germline CDR1 and CDR2: MDHEN and SYDVKM. Between the trimmed V and J ends, which lost 3 bases and 5 bases, there was a span of 13 bases. This CDR3 has 15 residues. CDR3 amino acids: CASSFYRQINEKLFF. The CDR3 region has the DNA TGTGCCAGCAGTTTCTATCGACAGATAAATGAAAAACTGTTTTTT.

This chain uses TRBV7-9 with TRBJ2-5, with D possibly matching TRBD2 (5 bases). Germline V gives CDR1 SEHNR, CDR2 FQNEAQ (reference sequence). V lost 0 bases and J 4 bases, leaving 9 bases between the germline ends. The CDR3 runs to 14 residues. CDR3 protein: CASSLATAGETQYF. The CDR3 DNA reads TGTGCCAGCAGCTTAGCGACGGCGGGAGAGACCCAGTACTTC. The full variable domain, completed using reference TRBV7-9 and TRBJ2-5, is DTGVSQNPRHKITKRGQNVTFRCDPISEHNRLYWYRQTLGQGPEFLTYFQNEAQLEKSRLLSDRFSAERPKGSFSTLEIQRTEQGDSAMYLCASSLATAGETQYFGPGTRLLVL.

The DNA of the CDR3 is TGTGCCAGCAGCTCAATTTCGGACTCTCGGGGGGGCACTGAAGCTTTCTTT. This sequence encodes CASSSISDSRGGTEAFF. V gene TRBV27 combines with J gene TRBJ1-1; TRBD1 is a possible D gene (5 bases). Trimming removed 6 bases at V and 4 bases at J, with 24 bases between. This CDR3 comprises 17 residues. Germline CDR1 is MNHEY and CDR2 is SMNVEV (reference sequence).

This chain links TRBV12-3 or TRBV12-4 with TRBJ1-3; D remains ambiguous. Trimming removed 3 bases at V and 8 bases at J, with 11 bases between. The CDR3 has 13 residues. CDR3 residues: CASSFSSLDTIYF. As DNA, the CDR3 is TGTGCCAGCAGTTTTAGTAGCTTGGACACCATATATTTT.

The CDR3 DNA reads TGTGCCAGCAGTTTAATAGGAGGAGGAAGCAATCAGCCCCAGCATTTT. It encodes CASSLIGGGSNQPQHF. The chain joins TRBV28 to TRBJ1-5; D is undetermined. The CDR3 runs 16 residues. V gave up 2 bases and J gave up 1 base, with 12 bases separating them. CDR1 is MDHEN and CDR2 is SYDVKM in the germline V gene. The whole variable domain, filled in from reference TRBV28 and TRBJ1-5, reads DVKVTQSSRYLVKRTGEKVFLECVQDMDHENMFWYRQDPGLGLRLIYFSYDVKMKEKGDIPEGYSVSREKKERFSLILESASTNQTSMYLCASSLIGGGSNQPQHFGDGTRLSIL.

This chain joins TRBV28 and TRBJ2-3; D gene ambiguous. This CDR3 is built from 13 residues. CDR1 MDHEN and CDR2 SYDVKM come from the germline V gene. Trimming stripped 5 bases from V and 4 bases from J, with 10 bases between. The CDR3 DNA follows: TGTGCCAGCAGTCCCCCGGTCGCAGATACGCAGTATTTT. Protein product: CASSPPVADTQYF.

V and J are TRBV9 and TRBJ2-1, with 13 bases lining up with TRBD2. The CDR3 loop spans 15 amino acids. Germline V gene data show CDR1 as SGDLS and CDR2 as YYNGEE. V lost 0 bases to trimming and J lost 8 bases; unmatched junction nucleotides: 2. CDR3 DNA sequence: TGTGCCAGCAGCGTAGGTGGACTAGCGGGAGATGAGCAGTTCTTC. This gives the protein CASSVGGLAGDEQFF.

The V gene is TRBV5-4, the J gene TRBJ1-2, with D possibly TRBD1 on 6 matching bases. The CDR3 is made up of 15 amino acids. The germline V and J ends were trimmed by 4 bases and 6 bases, with 19 bases remaining between them. Germline V gene data show CDR1 as SGHNT and CDR2 as YYREEE (reference sequence). CDR3 coding DNA: TGTGCCAGCAGCCCACCCCTACAGGGCCCGCATGGCTACACCTTC. It codes for CASSPPLQGPHGYTF.

J is TRBJ2-1 and V is TRBV6-5; 7 bases fit TRBD1. Trimming cost V 5 bases and J 3 bases; bases outside gene matches: 7. Germline CDR1 MNHEY, CDR2 SVGAGI. The CDR3 loop spans 15 amino acids. The chain's CDR3 is CASSHRDRFYNEQFF. In DNA form, the CDR3 reads TGTGCCAGCAGTCACCGGGACAGATTCTACAATGAGCAGTTCTTC.

The chain recombines TRBV27 with TRBJ2-7, with D uncertain. Trimming took off 6 bases at V and 0 bases at J, with 6 bases between the two ends. Germline lookup yields CDR1 MNHEY and CDR2 SMNVEV (reference sequence). The length of the CDR3 is 12 residues. For the CDR3, the DNA is TGTGCCAGCAGGCGGAGCTCCTACGAGCAGTACTTC. Protein sequence: CASRRSSYEQYF.

J is TRBJ2-1 and V is TRBV28; no clear D gene. Per germline, CDR1 MDHEN and CDR2 SYDVKM. This CDR3 is 12 amino acids long. V gave up 3 bases and J gave up 9 bases, with 9 bases separating them. This CDR3 is CASSLLNREQFF. CDR3 sequence (DNA): TGTGCCAGCAGTTTGCTAAATCGTGAGCAGTTCTTC.